This TCR beta chain was obtained from a study of T cells in Graves' hyperthyroidism and ophthalmopathy. Regarding the study as a whole: Most expanded thyroid clonotypes above 0.001 recurred in blood. The model predicted ophthalmopathy a median roughly six months before onset.

Amplification of TCR beta CDR3 regions used RNA as the template. The study used the HTBI primer set for a first-round RT-PCR of the TCR CDR3. A single record per CDR3 protein comes from TCRdb applying MiXCR to the multiplex PCR reads. This sample has about 660,000 distinct CDR3 sequences, with just under 45% found just once. Notes on this clonotype: Its antigen is as yet unknown. A single base separates this from a much larger clone, so it may be a read error.

Diagnosis relied on clinical symptoms, serum thyroxine and TRAb, thyroid ultrasound and orbital computed tomography. Trimming shortened V by 1 base and J by 1 base, and 19 bases separated the two germline ends. Germline V CDR1 and CDR2: SEHNR, FQNEAQ (reference sequence). The CDR3 spans 18 residues. The sequenced sample was peripheral blood or thyroid tissue (not recorded which). The clonotype was recovered from an adult man with Graves' disease, either hyperthyroidism or ophthalmopathy (not recorded which). The gene calls are TRBV7-9 and TRBJ1-1; possibly TRBD1 for D (6 bases). Here the CDR3 DNA reads TGTGCCAGCAGCTTAGTAAGGGGGAACACAGCTCGGAACACTGAAGCTTTCTTT. Protein sequence: CASSLVRGNTARNTEAFF. Complete variable domain (other parts from reference TRBV7-9 and TRBJ1-1): DTGVSQNPRHKITKRGQNVTFRCDPISEHNRLYWYRQTLGQGPEFLTYFQNEAQLEKSRLLSDRFSAERPKGSFSTLEIQRTEQGDSAMYLCASSLVRGNTARNTEAFFGQGTRLTVV.